The rows below give T cell receptor beta chains drawn from one sample of a study of blood T cells in healthy people across ages. TCRdb itself ran the 5' RACE reads through MiXCR, one entry per CDR3 protein. Here the sample spans some 1.5 million distinct CDR3 sequences, 28% being singletons. Sequenced material: blood. These receptor sequences come from a woman aged 25 to 39 in good health. Both conserved end residues are trimmed from each CDR3.

J gene,V gene,CDR3 protein
TRBJ2-2,TRBV10-3,AISESSGSIGGELF
TRBJ2-7,TRBV20-1,SARETSGRAVFYNEQY
TRBJ2-3,TRBV4-1,ASSQVGTPHTQY
TRBJ2-1,TRBV7-9,ASSLVSDEQF
TRBJ1-2,TRBV5-1,ASSRGDNYGYT
TRBJ1-4,TRBV5-1,ASSLFTGDEKLF
TRBJ2-7,TRBV20-1,SARDWTLASYEQY
TRBJ1-2,TRBV4-3,ASSQERQGGYGYT
NA,TRBV5-6,ASSPVGSGAYEQY
TRBJ2-1,TRBV30,AWSVRRSLSGEQF
TRBJ2-5,TRBV4-1,ASSFQPAGGPQETQY